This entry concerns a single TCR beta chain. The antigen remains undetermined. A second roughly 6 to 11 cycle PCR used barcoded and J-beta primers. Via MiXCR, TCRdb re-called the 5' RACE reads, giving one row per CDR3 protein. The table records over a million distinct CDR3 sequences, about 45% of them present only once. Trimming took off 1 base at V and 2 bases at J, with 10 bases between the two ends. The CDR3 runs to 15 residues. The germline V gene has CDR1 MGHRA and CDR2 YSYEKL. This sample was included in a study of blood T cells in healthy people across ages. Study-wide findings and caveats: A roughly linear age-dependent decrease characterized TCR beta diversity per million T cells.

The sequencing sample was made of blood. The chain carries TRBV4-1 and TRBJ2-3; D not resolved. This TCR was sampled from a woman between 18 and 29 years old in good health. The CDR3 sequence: CASSQGPTDTDTQYF. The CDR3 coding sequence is TGCGCCAGCAGCCAAGGTCCCACCGACACAGATACGCAGTATTTT.